Included here is one T cell receptor (beta chain) sequence, with context. Its target is unknown. TCR beta VDJ combinations and CDR3 sequences were profiled from genomic DNA. TCRdb ran MiXCR on the reads and lists one entry per CDR3 protein. Seen here are 150,000 to 200,000 distinct CDR3 sequences, 40% to 50% observed once, and the top ten hold under 40%. The sequenced patients had an expansion of CD8+CD57+ cells seen by flow cytometry. Every patient presented with severe acquired aplastic anemia. This specimen comes from a study of CD8+CD57+ T cells in acquired aplastic anemia. Study at large: Sorted cells (CD4+ and CD8+) yielded DNA amounts that averaged approximately 3.2 ug. Study-level points and caveats: Patients were compared with controls for CD8+ Simpson's diversity, and no significant difference emerged. Comparison of patients with controls identified nearly 30 shared CD8+ CDR3 sequences.

Germline V CDR1 and CDR2: SGDLS, YYNGEE. This CDR3 region has 16 residues. V gave up 8 bases and J gave up 6 bases; unmatched junction bases: 19. The clonotype was recovered from a human donor with aplastic anemia. This chain connects TRBV9 to TRBJ1-2, with 7 nucleotides matching TRBD1. Specimen: sorted CD4+, CD8+, or CD8+CD57+ T cells (not recorded which) from PBMCs. The CDR3 DNA sequence: TGTGCCAGTAAGAAACAGGGGACCTTCGCGAAGAATGGCTACACCTTC. It translates to CASKKQGTFAKNGYTF.